This TCR beta chain was found in a study of OX40 agonist ivuxolimab in advanced cancers. Study conclusions and caveats: In CD8+ T cells, expanded clones were on average more numerous than in CD4+.

This CDR3 has 16 residues. V lost 0 bases to trimming and J lost 3 bases; unmatched junction nucleotides: 0. Looked up from germline, CDR1 is MRHNA and CDR2 is SNTAGT. As regards this clone: The antigen is undetermined.

Using immunoSEQ multiplex PCR, the repertoire was profiled, and TCRdb retains in-frame clones only, with some absent. The sample includes more than 65,000 clones, just under 85% of them seen just once. The chain is built from TRBV6-4 and TRBJ2-2, with 11 bases that match TRBD2. The sequence was obtained from an adult with an advanced solid tumor such as melanoma, head and neck, liver or kidney cancer. The source material was CD4+ or CD8+ T cells sorted from blood, sampled in a trial of the OX40 agonist ivuxolimab. Here the CDR3 DNA reads TGTGCCAGCAGTGACTCGACTAGCGGGGACACCGGGGAGCTGTTTTTT. Residues: CASSDSTSGDTGELFF.